The text below deals with one T cell receptor beta chain. The entry originates in a study of control samples from healthy donors and cancer patients. The CDR3 loop spans 14 amino acids. The germline CDR1 and CDR2 sequences are MNHEY and SMNVEV (reference sequence). The V gene end was trimmed by 8 bases and the J gene end by 1 base; junction bases not matched to a gene: 6. Data came from immunoSEQ multiplex PCR; TCRdb stores just in-frame clones and leaves some out. The sample holds over 100,000 clones, around 89% seen once. The receptor's source is a man in his forties or fifties in good health. The sequencing input was blood. J is TRBJ2-3 and V is TRBV27, with 7 bases lining up with TRBD2. This chain's CDR3 is CASGGGTRTDTQYF. CDR3 nucleotide sequence: TGTGCCAGCGGGGGGGGGACTCGCACAGATACGCAGTATTTT.